The rows below give T cell receptor beta chains drawn from one sample of a study of blood T cell repertoires in COVID-19. Repertoires were generated with immunoSEQ multiplex PCR, while TCRdb's copy carries only in-frame clones and drops some. The data hold over 200,000 clones, with approximately 91% observed a single time. The sequencing sample was made of peripheral blood. All receptors derive from a man aged 55 to 70 who had recovered from COVID-19. The CDR3 runs from the conserved cysteine through the conserved F or W. D genes are given only for firm matches. Clone size is stated in some rows and not others, as once, few, many or a class when expanded.

size	D	V	J	CDR3	DNA
NA	TRBD1	TRBV2	TRBJ1-6	CASRDRGSSPLHF	TGTGCCAGTCGGGACAGGGGGTCTTCACCCCTCCACTTT
NA	NA	TRBV19	TRBJ2-2	CASSARVTNTGELFF	TGTGCCAGTAGTGCACGGGTTACGAACACCGGGGAGCTGTTTTTT
NA	TRBD1	TRBV19	TRBJ1-3	CASTLDRGQGNTIYF	TGTGCCAGTACCTTGGACAGGGGGCAAGGAAACACCATATATTTT
NA	TRBD2	TRBV5-5	TRBJ2-3	CASSAGTSLADTQYF	TGTGCCAGCAGCGCGGGGACTAGTTTAGCAGATACGCAGTATTTT
few	NA	TRBV27	TRBJ2-2	CASSLGRGYTGELFF	TGTGCCAGCAGTTTAGGGCGGGGCTACACCGGGGAGCTGTTTTTT
NA	NA	TRBV19	TRBJ1-3	CASTPPRGPSSGNTIYF	TGTGCCAGTACCCCCCCCAGGGGACCCAGCTCTGGAAACACCATATATTTT
NA	NA	TRBV5-1	TRBJ1-2	CASSLGAANEGYTF	TGCGCCAGCAGCTTGGGTGCAGCGAATGAGGGCTACACCTTC
NA	TRBD2	TRBV7-6	TRBJ2-2	CASSPRTSGRVGELFF	TGTGCCAGCAGCCCCCGGACTAGCGGGAGGGTCGGGGAGCTGTTTTTT
NA	TRBD2	TRBV6-6	TRBJ2-3	CASSLQRLAGGDTQYF	TGTGCCAGCAGTCTACAAAGACTAGCGGGAGGAGATACGCAGTATTTT
few	NA	TRBV7-3	TRBJ1-1	CASSLYSMNTEAFF	TGTGCCAGCAGCTTATACAGCATGAACACTGAAGCTTTCTTT
NA	NA	TRBV2	TRBJ1-1	CASSFQGNTEAFF	TGTGCCAGCAGTTTCCAGGGGAACACTGAAGCTTTCTTT
NA	NA	TRBV19	TRBJ2-7	CASSTARVRSYEQYF	TGTGCCAGTAGTACCGCCCGGGTGAGGTCCTACGAGCAGTACTTC
NA	NA	TRBV19	TRBJ2-1	CASSTGGRRNEQFF	TGTGCCAGTAGCACCGGGGGTAGGCGGAATGAGCAGTTCTTC
NA	TRBD2	TRBV10-3	TRBJ2-2	CAIRGTSGENTGELFF	TGTGCCATCAGGGGGACTAGCGGGGAAAACACCGGGGAGCTGTTTTTT
NA	NA	TRBV9	TRBJ2-5	CASSVATEKWETQYF	TGTGCCAGCAGCGTAGCCACTGAAAAGTGGGAGACCCAGTACTTC
NA	TRBD1	TRBV14	TRBJ1-1	CASSPNRGEKSTEAFF	TGTGCCAGCAGCCCAAACAGGGGTGAGAAGAGCACTGAAGCTTTCTTT
NA	NA	TRBV12-3/TRBV12-4	TRBJ1-5	CASSYTSNQPQHF	TGTGCCAGCAGTTACACTAGCAATCAGCCCCAGCATTTT
few	NA	TRBV5-1	TRBJ1-1	CASSRDRITRDTEAFF	TGCGCCAGCAGTCGAGACAGGATAACGCGGGACACTGAAGCTTTCTTT
NA	NA	TRBV4-2	TRBJ2-3	CASSQERVGVLVVTQYF	TGTGCCAGCAGCCAAGAGAGGGTGGGAGTACTTGTCGTTACGCAGTATTTT
once	TRBD1	TRBV7-9	TRBJ1-6	CASSDDREGMNSPLHF	TGTGCCAGCAGCGATGACAGGGAAGGTATGAATTCACCCCTCCACTTT
NA	NA	TRBV6-5	TRBJ1-5	CASTQGSQPQHF	TGTGCCAGCACCCAGGGAAGTCAGCCCCAGCATTTT
NA	NA	TRBV2	TRBJ1-5	CASSLVDSNQPQHF	TGTGCCAGCAGCCTGGTAGATAGCAATCAGCCCCAGCATTTT
NA	TRBD1	TRBV7-3	TRBJ1-1	CASSPGTGVTAEAFF	TGTGCCAGCAGCCCCGGGACAGGGGTGACTGCTGAAGCTTTCTTT
NA	TRBD2	TRBV11-2	TRBJ2-7	CASSSLAGGMNEQYF	TGTGCCAGCAGCTCCTTAGCGGGAGGTATGAACGAGCAGTACTTC
NA	NA	TRBV6-5	TRBJ1-1	CASSYSWGGDTEAFF	TGTGCCAGCAGTTACTCGTGGGGGGGGGACACTGAAGCTTTCTTT
NA	NA	TRBV20-1	TRBJ1-1	CSASGRVRTEAFF	TGCAGTGCTAGTGGCAGGGTGAGGACTGAAGCTTTCTTT
few	TRBD1	TRBV6-1	TRBJ1-5	CASSELTGADQPQHF	TGTGCCAGCAGTGAGTTAACAGGGGCGGATCAGCCCCAGCATTTT
NA	TRBD1	TRBV20-1	TRBJ2-3	CSASYRDRGRPDTQYF	TGCAGTGCTAGTTACCGGGACAGGGGGCGCCCAGATACGCAGTATTTT
NA	NA	TRBV7-3	TRBJ2-2	CASRPGVSNTGELFF	TGTGCCAGCAGGCCGGGTGTTTCCAACACCGGGGAGCTGTTTTTT
NA	TRBD1	TRBV15	TRBJ2-3	CATSRDGDRGDTQYF	TGTGCCACCAGCAGAGATGGGGACAGGGGAGATACGCAGTATTTT
NA	TRBD1	TRBV6-2/TRBV6-3	TRBJ1-2	CASSLDREDYGYTF	TGTGCCAGCAGCCTAGACAGGGAAGACTATGGCTACACCTTC
NA	NA	TRBV28	TRBJ1-1	CASSSPGDPEGNTEAFF	TGTGCCAGCAGCTCTCCCGGGGATCCCGAAGGGAACACTGAAGCTTTCTTT
NA	NA	TRBV28	TRBJ1-5	CASSLPPDQPQHF	TGTGCCAGCAGTTTACCTCCCGATCAGCCCCAGCATTTT
NA	NA	TRBV18	TRBJ1-5	CASSQTGGGSNQPQHF	TGTGCCAGCTCACAAACGGGCGGGGGGAGCAATCAGCCCCAGCATTTT
once	TRBD2	TRBV27	TRBJ2-3	CASTPLASGRSSQQYF	TGTGCCAGCACCCCACTGGCTAGCGGGAGGAGTTCCCAGCAGTATTTT
NA	TRBD2	TRBV5-1	TRBJ2-3	CASSPPGLAGFTDTQYF	TGCGCCAGCAGCCCGCCGGGACTAGCGGGCTTCACAGATACGCAGTATTTT
few	NA	TRBV28	TRBJ1-2	CASSLVLLGFGGYTF	TGTGCCAGCAGTTTAGTGTTGCTGGGCTTTGGTGGCTACACCTTC
NA	TRBD2	TRBV4-2	TRBJ2-7	CASSRGLAGAYEQYF	TGTGCCAGCAGCCGGGGACTAGCGGGAGCCTACGAGCAGTACTTC
NA	NA	TRBV7-9	TRBJ2-5	CASSLGQGIEETQYF	TGTGCCAGCAGCTTAGGCCAGGGAATTGAAGAGACCCAGTACTTC
NA	NA	TRBV7-2	TRBJ1-3	CASSLIASSGNTIYF	TGTGCCAGCAGCTTAATAGCCAGCTCTGGAAACACCATATATTTT
NA	NA	TRBV18	TRBJ2-3	CASSSTGSTDTQYF	TGTGCCAGCTCATCCACGGGTAGCACAGATACGCAGTATTTT
NA	NA	TRBV6-1	TRBJ1-2	CASSSRQVWAYGYTF	TGTGCCAGCAGTTCTCGACAGGTTTGGGCCTATGGCTACACCTTC
NA	NA	TRBV9	TRBJ2-5	CASSGESGPQETQYF	TGTGCCAGCAGCGGGGAATCAGGGCCCCAAGAGACCCAGTACTTC
NA	NA	TRBV28	TRBJ2-3	CASKEGGTDTQYF	TGTGCCAGCAAGGAGGGTGGCACAGATACGCAGTATTTT
NA	NA	TRBV10-3	TRBJ1-5	CAISETWNQPQHF	TGTGCCATCAGTGAGACATGGAATCAGCCCCAGCATTTT
NA	NA	TRBV4-2	TRBJ2-7	CASSLWRDGEQYF	TGTGCCAGCAGCCTTTGGCGGGACGGTGAGCAGTACTTC
NA	NA	TRBV4-2	TRBJ1-5	CASSQETGSLNQPQHF	TGTGCCAGCAGCCAGGAGACTGGGTCACTGAATCAGCCCCAGCATTTT
NA	NA	TRBV5-1	TRBJ2-3	CASSLAVGTDTQYF	TGCGCCAGCAGCTTGGCGGTAGGCACAGATACGCAGTATTTT
NA	NA	TRBV10-3	TRBJ2-1	CAIGGSSYNEQFF	TGTGCCATCGGAGGCAGCTCCTACAATGAGCAGTTCTTC
NA	TRBD1	TRBV28	TRBJ1-2	CASGGQGAQGYGYTF	TGTGCCAGCGGGGGACAGGGGGCCCAGGGCTATGGCTACACCTTC
NA	NA	TRBV18	TRBJ2-7	CASSPFDPRLAAWEQYF	TGTGCCAGCTCACCGTTTGACCCAAGACTGGCCGCCTGGGAGCAGTACTTC
NA	NA	TRBV2	TRBJ2-3	CASSAQGTDTQYF	TGTGCCAGCAGTGCCCAGGGCACAGATACGCAGTATTTT
NA	TRBD1	TRBV18	TRBJ2-1	CASSRVRQGTFDEQFF	TGTGCCAGCTCACGGGTCCGACAGGGCACATTTGATGAGCAGTTCTTC
NA	NA	TRBV5-1	TRBJ1-6	CASSQDRSNSPLHF	TGCGCCAGCAGCCAAGACAGGTCTAATTCACCCCTCCACTTT